This is a list of T cell receptor beta chains from one sample in a study of tissue T cells after allogeneic stem cell transplantation. Assay used: immunoSEQ multiplex PCR; TCRdb lists only in-frame clones, some missing. The sample has more than 9,500 clones, roughly 60% seen once; the top ten hold over 7.5%. Sequencing used tissue from the jejunum, obtained at autopsy. The receptors stem from a woman aged 18 to 55 with breast cancer. The CDR3 runs from the conserved cysteine through the conserved F or W. The order of the fields is D gene, V gene, clone size, J gene, CDR3 protein, CDR3 DNA. D genes are given only for firm matches. The size of a clone is reported for some rows only, either as once, few or many, or as a class for expanded clones.

D gene: TRBD2; V gene: TRBV3-1/TRBV3-2; clone size: few; J gene: TRBJ2-1; CDR3 protein: CASRGSGGRRSEQFF; CDR3 DNA: TGTGCCAGCCGGGGGAGTGGCGGGAGGAGAAGTGAGCAGTTCTTC
D gene: TRBD2; V gene: TRBV2; clone size: NA; J gene: TRBJ2-3; CDR3 protein: CATGLAGVTDTQYF; CDR3 DNA: TGTGCCACCGGACTAGCGGGAGTGACAGATACGCAGTATTTT
D gene: NA; V gene: TRBV5-1; clone size: once; J gene: TRBJ1-3; CDR3 protein: CASSQGPSGNTIYF; CDR3 DNA: TGCGCCAGCTCACAGGGCCCCTCTGGAAACACCATATATTTT
D gene: NA; V gene: TRBV6-2/TRBV6-3; clone size: NA; J gene: TRBJ1-3; CDR3 protein: CASSYRFDRSSGNTIYF; CDR3 DNA: TGTGCCAGCAGTTACCGATTCGACAGAAGCTCTGGAAACACCATATATTTT
D gene: NA; V gene: TRBV3-1/TRBV3-2; clone size: NA; J gene: TRBJ2-3; CDR3 protein: CASSQIPGTDNTQYF; CDR3 DNA: TGTGCCAGCAGCCAAATTCCCGGGACGGATAATACGCAGTATTTT
D gene: NA; V gene: TRBV7-2; clone size: NA; J gene: TRBJ1-2; CDR3 protein: CASSNGRAHGYTF; CDR3 DNA: TGTGCCAGCAGTAATGGGAGGGCACATGGCTACACCTTC
D gene: NA; V gene: TRBV7-8; clone size: NA; J gene: TRBJ2-6; CDR3 protein: CASSLAVSGANVLTF; CDR3 DNA: TGTGCCAGCAGCTTAGCAGTCTCTGGGGCCAACGTCCTGACTTTC
D gene: NA; V gene: TRBV18; clone size: NA; J gene: TRBJ2-3; CDR3 protein: CASSPNTNTDTQYF; CDR3 DNA: TGTGCCAGCTCACCGAATACGAACACAGATACGCAGTATTTT
D gene: NA; V gene: TRBV28; clone size: NA; J gene: TRBJ1-1; CDR3 protein: CASMSTEAFF; CDR3 DNA: TGTGCCAGCATGAGCACTGAAGCTTTCTTT
D gene: NA; V gene: TRBV28; clone size: NA; J gene: TRBJ2-7; CDR3 protein: CASSPPGGTDEQYF; CDR3 DNA: TGTGCCAGCAGTCCCCCGGGGGGGACAGACGAGCAGTACTTC
D gene: TRBD2; V gene: TRBV29-1; clone size: few; J gene: TRBJ2-7; CDR3 protein: CSVEASGYEQYF; CDR3 DNA: TGCAGCGTTGAGGCTAGCGGCTACGAGCAGTACTTC
D gene: NA; V gene: TRBV7-2; clone size: NA; J gene: TRBJ2-5; CDR3 protein: CASSQGAALQETQYF; CDR3 DNA: TGTGCCAGCTCTCAGGGAGCGGCCTTACAAGAGACCCAGTACTTC
D gene: NA; V gene: TRBV7-3; clone size: few; J gene: TRBJ2-1; CDR3 protein: CASSSGRANEQFF; CDR3 DNA: TGTGCCAGCAGCAGCGGCAGAGCCAATGAGCAGTTCTTC
D gene: TRBD2; V gene: TRBV3-1/TRBV3-2; clone size: NA; J gene: TRBJ2-1; CDR3 protein: CASSQGLSTSGSYEQFF; CDR3 DNA: TGTGCCAGCAGCCAAGGTCTCAGTACTAGCGGGAGTTATGAGCAGTTCTTC
D gene: NA; V gene: TRBV3-1/TRBV3-2; clone size: NA; J gene: TRBJ2-1; CDR3 protein: CASSQEGKYNEQFF; CDR3 DNA: TGTGCCAGCAGCCAAGAAGGGAAATACAATGAGCAGTTCTTC
D gene: NA; V gene: TRBV28; clone size: few; J gene: TRBJ2-7; CDR3 protein: CASSGQGPYEQYF; CDR3 DNA: TGTGCCAGCAGTGGCCAGGGCCCCTACGAGCAGTACTTC
D gene: TRBD1; V gene: TRBV10-3; clone size: NA; J gene: TRBJ1-5; CDR3 protein: CAISETRQGNMPQHF; CDR3 DNA: TGTGCCATCAGTGAGACTAGACAGGGGAATATGCCCCAGCATTTT
D gene: NA; V gene: TRBV7-9; clone size: NA; J gene: TRBJ2-7; CDR3 protein: CASSLALAGDEQYF; CDR3 DNA: TGTGCCAGCAGCTTAGCACTGGCAGGGGACGAGCAGTACTTC
D gene: NA; V gene: TRBV7-3; clone size: NA; J gene: TRBJ2-2; CDR3 protein: CASSLSSASNTGELFF; CDR3 DNA: TGTGCCAGCAGCCTGTCTAGCGCCTCGAACACCGGGGAGCTGTTTTTT
D gene: NA; V gene: TRBV19; clone size: NA; J gene: TRBJ2-3; CDR3 protein: CASSTGWGDTQYF; CDR3 DNA: TGTGCCAGTAGTACCGGTTGGGGAGATACGCAGTATTTT
D gene: NA; V gene: TRBV6-5; clone size: NA; J gene: TRBJ1-2; CDR3 protein: CASSLTSGYGYTF; CDR3 DNA: TGTGCCAGCAGTTTGACATCGGGCTATGGCTACACCTTC
D gene: NA; V gene: TRBV28; clone size: NA; J gene: TRBJ1-5; CDR3 protein: CASRPQLSNQPQHF; CDR3 DNA: TGTGCCAGCAGGCCACAGCTAAGCAATCAGCCCCAGCATTTT
D gene: NA; V gene: TRBV7-2; clone size: once; J gene: TRBJ2-7; CDR3 protein: CASSLRSEKVYEQYF; CDR3 DNA: TGTGCCAGCAGCTTACGTTCGGAAAAAGTGTACGAGCAGTACTTC
D gene: NA; V gene: TRBV4-3; clone size: NA; J gene: TRBJ1-5; CDR3 protein: CASSRTGTGNQPQHF; CDR3 DNA: TGCGCCAGCAGCCGTACAGGAACAGGGAATCAGCCCCAGCATTTT
D gene: TRBD2; V gene: TRBV9; clone size: NA; J gene: TRBJ2-5; CDR3 protein: CASSGGTSGGRGETQYF; CDR3 DNA: TGTGCCAGCAGCGGAGGGACTAGCGGGGGGCGGGGAGAGACCCAGTACTTC
D gene: NA; V gene: TRBV24-1; clone size: medium-sized; J gene: TRBJ2-7; CDR3 protein: CATTLDVDSSYEQYF; CDR3 DNA: TGTGCCACCACTCTGGACGTTGATAGCTCCTACGAGCAGTACTTC
D gene: NA; V gene: TRBV2; clone size: medium-sized; J gene: TRBJ1-1; CDR3 protein: CASSEGRGYTEAFF; CDR3 DNA: TGTGCCAGCAGTGAGGGCAGAGGGTACACTGAAGCTTTCTTT
D gene: NA; V gene: TRBV24-1; clone size: NA; J gene: TRBJ1-2; CDR3 protein: CATSDEYGYTF; CDR3 DNA: TGTGCCACCAGTGATGAATATGGCTACACCTTC
D gene: TRBD2; V gene: TRBV5-6; clone size: NA; J gene: TRBJ2-2; CDR3 protein: CASSLAGTSGRNTGELFF; CDR3 DNA: TGTGCCAGCAGCTTGGCCGGGACTAGCGGGAGGAATACCGGGGAGCTGTTTTTT
D gene: TRBD1; V gene: TRBV4-3; clone size: NA; J gene: TRBJ2-2; CDR3 protein: CASSQDRDRFLANTGELFF; CDR3 DNA: TGCGCCAGCAGCCAAGACCGGGACAGATTTCTCGCGAACACCGGGGAGCTGTTTTTT
D gene: TRBD1; V gene: TRBV7-3; clone size: NA; J gene: TRBJ2-7; CDR3 protein: CASSLEGQGASEQYF; CDR3 DNA: TGTGCCAGCAGCTTAGAGGGACAGGGGGCAAGCGAGCAGTACTTC
D gene: NA; V gene: TRBV30; clone size: NA; J gene: TRBJ2-1; CDR3 protein: CAWRETETSSYNEQFF; CDR3 DNA: TGTGCCTGGAGAGAAACAGAAACCTCTTCCTACAATGAGCAGTTCTTC
D gene: NA; V gene: TRBV28; clone size: once; J gene: TRBJ2-2; CDR3 protein: CASSPGGVGTGELFF; CDR3 DNA: TGTGCCAGCAGCCCAGGGGGGGTAGGAACCGGGGAGCTGTTTTTT
D gene: TRBD2; V gene: TRBV7-2; clone size: few; J gene: TRBJ2-3; CDR3 protein: CASSLGGLAGGTDTQYF; CDR3 DNA: TGTGCCAGCAGCTTAGGGGGACTAGCGGGGGGCACAGATACGCAGTATTTT
D gene: NA; V gene: TRBV28; clone size: NA; J gene: TRBJ1-2; CDR3 protein: CASRTNREYFGYTF; CDR3 DNA: TGTGCCAGCAGAACCAACAGGGAATATTTTGGCTACACCTTC
D gene: TRBD1; V gene: TRBV4-3; clone size: few; J gene: TRBJ2-3; CDR3 protein: CASSRDSPTDTQYF; CDR3 DNA: TGCGCCAGCAGCCGGGACAGTCCCACAGATACGCAGTATTTT
D gene: TRBD2; V gene: TRBV7-6; clone size: NA; J gene: TRBJ2-2; CDR3 protein: CASSLRPGLADTGELFF; CDR3 DNA: TGTGCCAGCAGCCTACGGCCGGGACTAGCGGACACCGGGGAGCTGTTTTTT